This T cell receptor (beta chain) derives from a study of beta chain features in type 1 diabetes. Concerning this clone: Its antigen is not known.

Naive, central memory, regulatory and stem cell-like memory cells within the CD4+ compartment were sorted using CD45RO/CCR7/CD25/CD127/CD95/CD27. Broader study findings: There was a moderate but significant shortening of TCRB CDR3s in all four CD4+ subsets of Type 1 diabetes patients.

Expressed TCRB transcripts were sequenced after all isolated RNA was converted to cDNA. About 3.7 million reads, on average, came from each naive, central memory and regulatory T cell sample. Measured with immunoSEQ multiplex PCR; TCRdb has only the in-frame clones, and not every one. This table holds roughly 700,000 clones, 13% found once. This clonotype was obtained from a man between 18 and 29 years old with type 1 diabetes. The material sequenced was naive CD4+ T cells from blood.

CDR3 amino acids: CASSPGHAQGHNEQFF. DNA of the CDR3: TGTGCCAGCAGTCCCGGCCACGCGCAGGGTCACAATGAGCAGTTCTTC. This sequence joins TRBV6-6 and TRBJ2-1; possibly TRBD1 for D (5 bases). Germline V gene sequence: CDR1 MNHNY, CDR2 SVGAGI (reference sequence). V lost 5 bases and J lost 5, with 19 bases in between. The CDR3 length is 16 residues.